This TCR beta chain comes out of a study of blood T cell repertoires in COVID-19. The germline V gene has CDR1 SGHTA and CDR2 FQGNSA. This CDR3 region has 16 residues. V gave up 4 bases and J gave up 2 bases; unmatched junction bases: 10. Some clones are missing from TCRdb's copy, which holds only in-frame ones; the method was immunoSEQ multiplex PCR. The sample consists of about 210,000 clones, about 82% of them appearing once. This receptor was obtained from a woman aged 70-85 years with COVID-19, enrolled during active disease. The sample was peripheral blood. The V gene is TRBV7-2, the J gene TRBJ2-5; 7 bases are shared with TRBD2. The CDR3 DNA is TGTGCCAGCAGCTCGCTACCTAGCGGAACTCAAGAGACCCAGTACTTC. This sequence encodes CASSSLPSGTQETQYF.